This is a list of T cell receptor beta chains from one sample in a study of blood T cell repertoires in COVID-19. The method was immunoSEQ multiplex PCR; TCRdb's version includes in-frame clones alone and lacks a portion of them. The sample records 200,000 to 250,000 clones, 70% to 90% being singletons. The material sequenced was PBMCs or T cells enriched from blood (not recorded which). Every receptor here comes from a man between 25 and 39 years old who had recovered from COVID-19. CDR3s include the opening cysteine and the closing phenylalanine or tryptophan. Fields, in order: D gene, J gene, V gene, clone size, CDR3 DNA, CDR3 protein. D genes are given only for firm matches. Clone size, where shown, is once, few, many, or a class for clones that have expanded.

D: NA; J: TRBJ2-1; V: TRBV30; size: few; DNA: TGTGCCTGGAGGCCTCTTAGCGGTTTTACCTACAATGAGCAGTTCTTC; CDR3: CAWRPLSGFTYNEQFF
D: TRBD1; J: TRBJ2-1; V: TRBV10-1; size: NA; DNA: TGCGCCAGCAGTGGGGGACAGGTGTACAATGAGCAGTTCTTC; CDR3: CASSGGQVYNEQFF
D: NA; J: TRBJ1-2; V: TRBV12-3/TRBV12-4; size: NA; DNA: TGTGCCAGCAGTCGAGAAGAGAACTATGGCTACACCTTC; CDR3: CASSREENYGYTF
D: NA; J: TRBJ2-7; V: TRBV15; size: NA; DNA: TGTGCCACCAGCAGAGATAGGGGGACCTACGAGCAGTACTTC; CDR3: CATSRDRGTYEQYF
D: NA; J: TRBJ1-2; V: TRBV7-9; size: NA; DNA: TGTGCCAGCAGCTTAGCAGGGGGGGACTATGGCTACACCTTC; CDR3: CASSLAGGDYGYTF
D: TRBD1; J: TRBJ1-2; V: TRBV5-1; size: NA; DNA: TGCGCCAGCAGCGCCCAGGGACAGGGACTCGAGAGGGGCTACACCTTC; CDR3: CASSAQGQGLERGYTF
D: TRBD1; J: TRBJ1-2; V: TRBV5-1; size: NA; DNA: TGCGCCAGCAGCCCAACAGGGGAAACTAACTATGGCTACACCTTC; CDR3: CASSPTGETNYGYTF
D: NA; J: TRBJ1-1; V: TRBV19; size: NA; DNA: TGTGCCAGTGGGCAGGGGACTGAAGCTTTCTTT; CDR3: CASGQGTEAFF
D: TRBD2; J: TRBJ2-7; V: TRBV10-3; size: NA; DNA: TGTGCCATCAGTGAGTCGAGCGGGGCGTCCTACGAGCAGTACTTC; CDR3: CAISESSGASYEQYF
D: TRBD2; J: TRBJ2-7; V: TRBV11-2; size: NA; DNA: TGTGCCAGCAGCCCCCCCGGGGGGAGGCGCGAGCAGTACTTC; CDR3: CASSPPGGRREQYF
D: NA; J: TRBJ1-6; V: TRBV7-6; size: NA; DNA: TGTGCCAGCAGCTTAGGGACACCCCACTCCTATAATTCACCCCTCCACTTT; CDR3: CASSLGTPHSYNSPLHF
D: NA; J: TRBJ2-2; V: TRBV7-3; size: NA; DNA: TGTGCCAGCAGCTTCCCCGCGAGCACCGGGGAGCTGTTTTTT; CDR3: CASSFPASTGELFF
D: NA; J: TRBJ1-1; V: TRBV5-4; size: NA; DNA: TGTGCCAGCAGCTTGGTGAATCTCGGCGCGACTTTT; CDR3: CASSLVNLGATF
D: NA; J: TRBJ2-2; V: TRBV7-2; size: NA; DNA: TGTGCCAGCAACGCCGACTTAGGGGGAACCGGGGAGCTGTTTTTT; CDR3: CASNADLGGTGELFF
D: TRBD1; J: TRBJ1-2; V: TRBV12-3/TRBV12-4; size: once; DNA: TGTGCCAGCAGGACAGGGGAACGCTACACCTTC; CDR3: CASRTGERYTF
D: NA; J: TRBJ1-2; V: TRBV2; size: once; DNA: TGTGCCAGCAGGGGCAGCCTTTATGGCTACACCTTC; CDR3: CASRGSLYGYTF
D: NA; J: TRBJ2-1; V: TRBV7-2; size: once; DNA: TGTGCCAGCAGCTTAAGAGGCTCCTACAATGAGCAGTTCTTC; CDR3: CASSLRGSYNEQFF
D: NA; J: TRBJ2-7; V: TRBV3-1/TRBV3-2; size: NA; DNA: TGTGCCAGCAGCCAAATTCCAGGGTCCCTCTCCTACGAGCAGTACTTC; CDR3: CASSQIPGSLSYEQYF
D: NA; J: TRBJ2-6; V: TRBV3-1/TRBV3-2; size: NA; DNA: TGTGCCAGCAGCCAAGATCTTGCCAGGCCCGGGGCTGGGGCCAACGTCCTGACTTTC; CDR3: CASSQDLARPGAGANVLTF
D: TRBD1; J: TRBJ1-2; V: TRBV11-2; size: NA; DNA: TGTGCCAGCAGCTTAGATTACGACAGGGCGTATGGCTACACCTTC; CDR3: CASSLDYDRAYGYTF
D: NA; J: TRBJ1-2; V: TRBV6-5; size: NA; DNA: TGTGCCAGCAACGACAAGAACGGGGTCTATGGCTACACCTTC; CDR3: CASNDKNGVYGYTF
D: NA; J: TRBJ1-2; V: TRBV13; size: NA; DNA: TGTGCCAGCAGCTTAACAGGGTTCATCGGCTACACCTTC; CDR3: CASSLTGFIGYTF